These 17 T cell receptor beta chains were sequenced from one sample in a study of cytomegalovirus exposure and HLA in healthy donors (dated by TCRdb to about 2017). The library relied on the immunoSEQ multiplex PCR assay. A mixture of 60 forward primers for TCR Vbeta segments and 13 reverse primers for TCR Jbeta segments was used in the multiplex PCR. Here the immuneACCESS table is served through TCRdb, limited to in-frame sequences with V and J called. Missing clones are a known gap in these copies; in checked studies unresolved V genes cover under half, and the rest lacks a known reason. The sample data list 85,000 to 100,000 clones, and about four fifths of these were observed just once. The top ten constitute roughly 8% of the sample. What was sequenced was PBMCs. The receptors shown here come from a human donor in good health.

This chain joins TRBV2 and TRBJ1-4, with a possible D match to TRBD1 (6 bases). With 6 bases removed from V and 14 bases from J, the gap between germline ends came to 16 bases. This CDR3 comprises 12 residues. Germline loops: CDR1 SNHLY, CDR2 FYNNEI. The CDR3, as DNA: TGTGCCAGCAGCCTCCAGGGGTTGGGCCTGTTTTTT. It translates to CASSLQGLGLFF.

The chain recombines TRBV5-4 with TRBJ2-7, with 12 bases matching TRBD2. CDR3 length equals 15 residues. Losses at the gene ends were 6 bases for V and 5 bases for J; bases not matched to a gene: 9. Germline V gene data show CDR1 as SGHNT and CDR2 as YYREEE (reference sequence). The DNA for the CDR3 is TGTGCCAGCACCTTTCTAGCGGGAGGGCCAAACGAGCAGTACTTC. Protein: CASTFLAGGPNEQYF.

CDR3 amino acids: CASSPGTSGAHEQFF. DNA of the CDR3: TGTGCCAGTAGTCCCGGGACTAGCGGCGCCCATGAGCAGTTCTTC. This chain links TRBV19 with TRBJ2-1; 11 bases agree with TRBD2. The germline V gene encodes CDR1 LNHDA and CDR2 SQIVND (reference sequence). This CDR3 comprises 15 residues. Trimming took 5 bases from V and 8 from J; bases not matched to a gene: 8.

CDR3 in amino acids: CASSLSFRGDEQYF. CDR3 DNA sequence: TGTGCCAGCAGCTTAAGTTTCCGGGGTGACGAGCAGTACTTC. The rearrangement links TRBV7-6 to TRBJ2-7, with D possibly TRBD2 on 5 matching bases. Trimming removed 2 bases from V and 5 bases from J, with 13 bases in between. Germline values: CDR1 SGHVS, CDR2 FNYEAQ. This CDR3 has 14 amino acids.

The rearrangement joins TRBV29-1 to TRBJ1-1; 7 bases match TRBD1. Germline values: CDR1 SQVTM, CDR2 ANQGSEA. V lost 8 bases and J lost 0; bases outside the gene matches: 6. The CDR3 length is 13 residues. This CDR3 reads CSMTGIVNTEAFF. The CDR3 DNA is TGCAGCATGACAGGGATCGTGAACACTGAAGCTTTCTTT.

The chain is built from TRBV5-5 and TRBJ1-5; the D is unclear. The CDR3 is 15 residues long. The germline V and J ends were trimmed by 4 bases and 2 bases, with 13 bases remaining between them. The germline CDR1 and CDR2 sequences are SGHKS and YYEKEE (reference sequence). In DNA form, the CDR3 reads TGTGCCAGCAGCCCCCACTCCTTGGGCAATCAGCCCCAGCATTTT. This codes for CASSPHSLGNQPQHF.

V usage is TRBV10-1 and J usage is TRBJ2-7, with 9 bases aligning to TRBD2. Germline V gene lookup returns CDR1 WNHNN and CDR2 SYGVQD (reference sequence). V trimming: 6 bases; J trimming: 1 base; junction bases outside the gene matches: 1. This CDR3 spans 13 amino acids. The CDR3 DNA reads TGCGCCAGCAGCCTAGCGGGATCCTACGAGCAGTACTTC. The encoded protein is CASSLAGSYEQYF.

The J gene is TRBJ2-7, the V gene TRBV29-1, with 9 bases matching TRBD2. V dropped 7 bases and J dropped 3; count of bases not matched to a gene: 7. The CDR3 consists of 13 residues. CDR1 is SQVTM and CDR2 is ANQGSEA in the germline V gene. CDR3 protein: CSALAGDRYEQYF. As DNA, the CDR3 is TGCAGCGCCTTAGCGGGGGACCGCTACGAGCAGTACTTC.

The chain recombines TRBV4-2 with TRBJ2-1; the match to TRBD2 covers 14 bases. The ends lost 4 bases at V and 6 bases at J; junction bases unmatched: 5. The CDR3 length is 16 residues. Germline V lookup: CDR1 LGHNA, CDR2 YNFKEQ. The CDR3 sequence: CASSPTSGGAVNEQFF. DNA for the CDR3: TGTGCCAGCAGCCCGACTAGCGGGGGGGCAGTCAATGAGCAGTTCTTC.

The rearrangement links TRBV13 to TRBJ2-5; 8 bases map to TRBD1. The CDR3 length is 15 residues. From germline, CDR1 is PRHDT and CDR2 FYEKMQ (reference sequence). Trimming took 5 bases from V and 5 from J; bases not matched to a gene: 10. CDR3 DNA: TGTGCCAGCAGCCCACAGGGGGGCCTGGGGGAGACCCAGTACTTC. It specifies CASSPQGGLGETQYF.

This CDR3 reads CASSLEPGANQPQHF. The DNA for the CDR3 is TGTGCCAGCAGCTTAGAGCCAGGGGCTAATCAGCCCCAGCATTTT. The chain is built from TRBV7-8 and TRBJ1-5, with D tentatively TRBD1 (6 bases). This CDR3 is 15 amino acids long. Germline V gives CDR1 SGHVS, CDR2 FQNEAQ. V lost 1 base and J 4 bases, leaving 11 bases between the germline ends.

Regarding this clone: The same CDR3 also results from other DNA sequences found in this sample. The V call is TRBV5-1, the J call TRBJ2-5, with TRBD1 matching 9 bases. The germline V gene encodes CDR1 SGHRS and CDR2 YFSETQ. This CDR3 has 14 amino acids. V gave up 3 bases and J gave up 2 bases; unmatched junction bases: 2. CDR3 protein: CASSSTGGQETQYF. The CDR3 DNA is TGCGCCAGCAGCTCGACAGGGGGGCAAGAGACCCAGTACTTC.

This clone was seen only a few times. This sequence joins TRBV25-1 and TRBJ1-1; 9 bases map to TRBD1. Germline V gives CDR1 MGHDK, CDR2 SYGVNS. J lost 7 bases, V lost 4 bases, and 4 bases had no gene match. The CDR3 consists of 13 residues. CDR3 sequence reads: CASSVTGGGEAFF. In DNA, the CDR3 is TGTGCCAGCAGTGTAACAGGGGGCGGTGAAGCTTTCTTT.

A few counts support this clone. This CDR3 reads CASSEASGGLIPYEQYF. The CDR3, as DNA: TGCGCCAGCAGTGAGGCTAGCGGGGGGCTAATACCCTACGAGCAGTACTTC. The gene calls are TRBV10-2 and TRBJ2-7; 11 bases agree with TRBD2. CDR3 length equals 17 residues. Germline values: CDR1 WSHSY, CDR2 SAAADI. V gave up 2 bases and J gave up 2 bases; unmatched junction bases: 8.

This clone was seen just once. The V gene is TRBV6-5, the J gene TRBJ2-7, with TRBD2 matching over 11 bases. The CDR3 is made up of 13 amino acids. The ends lost 11 bases at V and 1 base at J; junction bases unmatched: 4. CDR1 is MNHEY, CDR2 SVGAGI, per germline. The CDR3 reads CAAGTSGSYEQYF. The CDR3 nucleotides read TGTGCCGCCGGGACTAGCGGATCCTACGAGCAGTACTTC.

The CDR3 DNA reads as TGTGCCAGCAGCTCGACAGGGGTATACGAGCAGTACTTC. Protein sequence: CASSSTGVYEQYF. V gene TRBV7-2 combines with J gene TRBJ2-7; 8 positions match TRBD1. V trimming: 4 bases; J trimming: 4 bases; junction bases outside the gene matches: 3. CDR1 and CDR2 from the germline V gene are SGHTA and FQGNSA. CDR3 length: 13 residues.

CDR3 DNA sequence: TGTGCTAGTGGTTTCGGGGGACAGGGAAGCGAGCAGTACTTC. It encodes CASGFGGQGSEQYF. V gene TRBV12-5 combines with J gene TRBJ2-7; 9 nucleotides line up with TRBD1. Trimming removed 3 bases from V and 6 bases from J; junction bases left unmatched: 6. Germline V gives CDR1 LGHNT, CDR2 FRNRAP. The CDR3 spans 14 residues.